This is a list of T cell receptor beta chains from one sample in a study of blood T cell repertoires in COVID-19. Data came from immunoSEQ multiplex PCR; TCRdb stores just in-frame clones and leaves some out. Of fewer than 200,000 clones in the sample, 60% to 80% were seen once. The sample taken for sequencing was peripheral blood. These receptors all come from a woman in her 70s with acute or convalescent COVID-19. Each CDR3 is given without its conserved first and last residue. Size values are once, few and many counts, or a class for expanded clones, and some rows have none.

TRBV5-6	17	.	TRBJ2-5	ASSSYWSESGRPQETQY
TRBV7-3	13	.	TRBJ2-1	ASSHSGSSYNEQF
TRBV6-5	11	.	TRBJ2-7	ASMRAGNYEQY
TRBV7-2	14	.	TRBJ2-5	ASSSQRSAGKETQY
TRBV3-1/TRBV3-2	12	.	TRBJ1-3	ASSQQGSGNTIY
TRBV19	12	.	TRBJ2-1	ASSKGVSYNEQF
TRBV27	11	.	TRBJ2-5	ASRDTNQETQY
TRBV7-9	13	.	TRBJ1-1	ASSHDRGTETEAF
TRBV19	17	.	TRBJ1-4	ASSINRLGQGVTNEKLF
TRBV12-3/TRBV12-4	9	.	TRBJ1-1	ASSPSGEAF
TRBV19	11	.	TRBJ2-7	ASSTQNSYEQY
TRBV29-1	11	.	TRBJ1-1	SGRRDRDLEAF
TRBV6-5	13	.	TRBJ2-1	ASSLAGVIQPEQF
TRBV7-2	15	.	TRBJ2-3	ASSLGVGTPGTDTQY
TRBV5-1	13	.	TRBJ2-5	ASSRTSGYQETQY
TRBV2	13	.	TRBJ1-5	ASNHKTGSNQPQH
TRBV9	13	.	TRBJ2-2	ASSMASGISGELF
TRBV15	14	once	TRBJ2-3	ATSIDSGSRVDTQY
TRBV2	14	.	TRBJ2-2	ASSERTAANTGELF
TRBV2	13	few	TRBJ2-5	AGTVSNNPQETQY
TRBV4-2	10	.	TRBJ1-6	ASSQDSSPLH
TRBV27	12	.	TRBJ1-1	ATQAGYGDTEAF
TRBV5-4	13	.	TRBJ2-1	ASSRAGTGVFEQF
TRBV5-1	11	.	TRBJ1-2	ASSLQGLSGYT
TRBV7-3	11	.	TRBJ2-7	ASSGRQGYEQY
TRBV24-1	11	.	TRBJ2-3	ATSARIRDTQY
TRBV2	10	.	TRBJ1-2	ASNGQAYGYT
TRBV30	17	.	TRBJ2-7	AWSGLGLAGGRSSYEQY
TRBV30	13	few	TRBJ2-5	AWSLLAGVGETQY
TRBV14	13	.	TRBJ1-2	ASSQEIGVVRGYT
TRBV4-1	12	.	TRBJ2-5	ASSLGQTQETQY
TRBV5-1	9	.	TRBJ2-5	ASSFSETQY
TRBV6-5	13	.	TRBJ2-1	ASSKQGVLGNEQF
TRBV5-1	12	.	TRBJ2-5	ASSLAGGTETQY
TRBV3-1/TRBV3-2	11	.	TRBJ2-7	ASSPGLDYEQY
TRBV6-6	11	.	TRBJ1-2	ASRGDSNYGYT
TRBV2	13	.	TRBJ2-7	ASCLTGTGTYEQY
TRBV5-1	11	.	TRBJ1-1	ASSLGAATEAF
TRBV7-9	10	.	TRBJ2-7	ASSRTGYEQY
TRBV5-1	11	.	TRBJ2-5	ASSLFVRETQY
TRBV29-1	11	.	TRBJ1-5	SVSGRGDQPQH
TRBV3-1/TRBV3-2	12	.	TRBJ2-5	ASSQRGTGETQY
TRBV5-1	12	.	TRBJ2-1	ASSFGGAANEQF
TRBV19	12	.	TRBJ1-1	ASSISTGNTEAF
TRBV24-1	14	.	TRBJ2-5	ATRAAGAGGQETQY
TRBV7-9	9	.	TRBJ1-1	ASGLNTEAF
TRBV25-1	13	.	TRBJ2-3	ASSFSGGAGDTQY
TRBV6-1	13	.	TRBJ2-5	ASSELGATLETQY
TRBV29-1	11	.	TRBJ2-2	SVLTGRTGELF
TRBV19	13	.	TRBJ2-5	ASSIPDSNQETQY
TRBV5-3	13	many	TRBJ1-3	ARSLGRRGGNTIY
TRBV5-4	12	once	TRBJ2-4	ASSLGTSENIQY
TRBV5-1	13	.	TRBJ2-1	ASSFSLAGMNEQF
TRBV4-1	16	.	TRBJ1-5	ASSQGTGGPYSNQPQH
TRBV18	12	few	TRBJ2-3	ASSWTGVRDTQY
TRBV19	11	.	TRBJ2-2	ASSKQGSGELF
TRBV9	14	.	TRBJ1-4	ASSPFEGRTNEKPF
TRBV20-1	9	once	TRBJ1-1	SARDSREAF
TRBV24-1	11	.	TRBJ2-1	ATSGTGWNEQF